Presented here are 15 T cell receptor beta chains from one specimen sequenced in a study of shared clonotypes between healthy human individuals. Terminally differentiated effector memory CD45RA+ cells were excluded by CCR7 positive selection of CD45RO-negative cells. The protocol was immunoSEQ multiplex PCR, while the TCRdb copy is restricted to in-frame clones and leaves out a portion. The table shows about 2.1 million clones, with 90% to 95% occurring only once. Sequencing was performed on naive CD8+ T cells from PBMCs. These receptors came from a young man in good health. Some clones in this sample may be carry-over from other donors' samples.

This sequence joins TRBV6-1 and TRBJ2-7, with 14 bases that match TRBD2. The junction had 17 bases not matched to a gene; V was cut back by 4 bases and J by 3 bases. This CDR3 has 20 residues. Looked up from germline, CDR1 is MNHNS and CDR2 is SASEGT. The chain's CDR3 is CASSGQSGTSGSIPHYEQYF. In DNA form, the CDR3 reads TGTGCCAGCAGTGGACAATCCGGGACTAGCGGGAGTATTCCCCACTACGAGCAGTACTTC.

To note about this clone: Different DNA sequences within this sample yield the same CDR3. The chain couples TRBV6-5 to TRBJ2-5; D gene unclear. V lost 6 bases, J lost 2 bases, and 4 bases lay in between. CDR3 length: 11 amino acids. Germline loops: CDR1 MNHEY, CDR2 SVGAGI. CDR3 amino acids: CASRSQETQYF. The CDR3, as DNA: TGTGCCAGCAGGTCTCAAGAGACCCAGTACTTC.

The chain employs TRBV27 and TRBJ2-7, with D unresolved. Looked up from germline, CDR1 is MNHEY and CDR2 is SMNVEV (reference sequence). CDR3 size: 14 residues. V was clipped by 3 bases and J by 3 bases, with 12 bases between them. This CDR3 is CASSFEPTGYEQYF. CDR3 nucleotides: TGTGCCAGCAGTTTTGAGCCCACGGGCTACGAGCAGTACTTC.

J is TRBJ2-7 and V is TRBV27; D is possibly TRBD1 or TRBD2 (5 bases each). V was clipped by 11 bases and J by 3 bases, with 14 bases between them. This CDR3 is 12 amino acids long. Germline assignment: CDR1 MNHEY and CDR2 SMNVEV (reference sequence). This CDR3 reads CAARDDDYEQYF. CDR3 DNA sequence: TGTGCCGCCCGGGACGACGACTACGAGCAGTACTTC.

This clone was recorded once. The chain is built from TRBV6-5 and TRBJ2-7, with D possibly TRBD1 on 5 matching bases. Germline-derived CDR1 and CDR2 are MNHEY and SVGAGI. CDR3 length: 14 residues. V was clipped by 5 bases and J by 0 bases, with 11 bases between them. The CDR3 is CASSRDRYSYEQYF. The DNA for the CDR3 is TGTGCCAGCAGTCGCGACAGATACTCCTACGAGCAGTACTTC.

V gene TRBV13 combines with J gene TRBJ2-2; TRBD2 is a possible D gene (5 bases). Trimming cost V 5 bases and J 8 bases, with 24 bases left between them. The CDR3 length is 17 residues. CDR1 PRHDT and CDR2 FYEKMQ come from the germline V gene (reference sequence). The CDR3 DNA follows: TGTGCCAGCAGCCTTCGCCACGGACTCCCCATTCCAGGGGAGCTGTTTTTT. Its protein is CASSLRHGLPIPGELFF.

Here the CDR3 reads CASSLTRAGNEQFF. The CDR3 DNA reads TGTGCCAGCAGTTTAACGCGGGCCGGCAATGAGCAGTTCTTC. The chain combines TRBV27 with TRBJ2-1, with a weak D call TRBD2 (5 bases). Between the trimmed V and J ends, which lost 2 bases and 6 bases, there was a span of 11 bases. The CDR3 covers 14 residues. Germline V gene data show CDR1 as MNHEY and CDR2 as SMNVEV (reference sequence).

The chain links TRBV4-1 to TRBJ2-1; 8 bases are a match to TRBD2. V dropped 0 bases and J dropped 3; count of bases not matched to a gene: 4. The CDR3 has 16 residues. CDR1 is MGHRA and CDR2 is YSYEKL in the germline V gene. The CDR3 here is CASSQEGLGNYNEQFF. The CDR3 region has the DNA TGCGCCAGCAGCCAAGAGGGACTAGGAAACTACAATGAGCAGTTCTTC.

The V gene is TRBV4-3, the J gene TRBJ2-5; 7 bases match TRBD2. The DNA matches TRBJ2-7 better at its end, which makes the J call doubtful. CDR3 length: 14 amino acids. Germline V gives CDR1 LGHNA, CDR2 YSLEER. The CDR3 sequence is CASSQASGSYEQYF. The CDR3 DNA reads as TGCGCCAGCAGCCAAGCTAGCGGCTCCTACGAGCAGTACTTC.

V is TRBV9 and J is TRBJ1-5; D uncertain. V lost 0 bases to trimming and J lost 6 bases, with 7 bases between them. CDR1 is SGDLS, CDR2 YYNGEE, per germline. The CDR3 consists of 13 residues. CDR3 sequence: CASSVAGSQPQHF. The CDR3 coding sequence is TGTGCCAGCAGCGTAGCTGGCAGTCAGCCCCAGCATTTT.

The chain couples TRBV27 to TRBJ2-7; 8 bases fit TRBD1. V lost 6 bases and J lost 5; bases outside the gene matches: 9. The CDR3 length is 14 residues. Per germline, CDR1 MNHEY and CDR2 SMNVEV (reference sequence). The CDR3 region has the DNA TGTGCCAGCAGCCCCGGACAGGGTTACAACGAGCAGTACTTC. Protein: CASSPGQGYNEQYF.

This clone showed up just once. V usage is TRBV6-5 and J usage is TRBJ1-1, with D maybe TRBD1 (5 bases). Trimming left V 8 bases short and J 5 bases short, with 18 bases between. Germline lookup yields CDR1 MNHEY and CDR2 SVGAGI. The CDR3 covers 14 residues. CDR3 protein: CASGPRGLRTEAFF. The CDR3 DNA is TGTGCCAGCGGCCCCCGGGGCTTACGGACTGAAGCTTTCTTT.

V is TRBV5-6 and J is TRBJ2-7, with a tentative D call TRBD1 (6 bases). With 4 bases removed from V and 6 bases from J, the gap between germline ends came to 14 bases. CDR1 and CDR2 from the germline V gene are SGHDT and YYEEEE. The CDR3 contains 13 residues. The CDR3 is CASSLGARVEQYF. CDR3 nucleotide sequence: TGTGCCAGCAGCCTGGGGGCACGGGTCGAGCAGTACTTC. The full variable domain, its missing parts supplied by reference TRBV5-6 and TRBJ2-7, is DAGVTQSPTHLIKTRGQQVTLRCSPKSGHDTVSWYQQALGQGPQFIFQYYEEEERQRGNFPDRFSGHQFPNYSSELNVNALLLGDSALYLCASSLGARVEQYFGPGTRLTVT.

The J gene is TRBJ2-2, the V gene TRBV4-1, with 12 bases matching TRBD2. Looked up from germline, CDR1 is MGHRA and CDR2 is YSYEKL. Unmatched junction bases numbered 3, after V lost 3 bases and J lost 4 bases. The CDR3 loop spans 16 amino acids. In DNA form, the CDR3 reads TGCGCCAGCAGCCAGGAGACTAGCGGGGGCACCGGGGAGCTGTTTTTT. This codes for CASSQETSGGTGELFF.

This chain connects TRBV28 to TRBJ2-1, with D uncertain. Germline V gene data show CDR1 as MDHEN and CDR2 as SYDVKM. Trimming shortened V by 4 bases and J by 5 bases, and 9 bases separated the two germline ends. The CDR3 sequence is 13 residues long. DNA of the CDR3: TGTGCCAGCAGTTCCTTGGTGAACAATGAGCAGTTCTTC. Translated, it gives CASSSLVNNEQFF.